One and the same sample provided the 14 T cell receptor beta chains below, sequenced in a study of T-cell memory formation after mild COVID-19. One entry per CDR3 protein results from TCRdb running MiXCR on the 5' RACE reads. Counted here are 300,000 to 400,000 distinct CDR3 sequences, about 15% occurring once; the ten biggest clones make up less than 25%. The sequenced sample consisted of PBMCs or a T cell subset sorted from them (not recorded which). The receptors originated from a young man who had mild COVID-19 (a few samples of this study predate the infection). Cell type and time point are not known.

V and J are TRBV6-5 and TRBJ2-7; 7 positions match TRBD2. After removal of 2 bases from V and 4 bases from J, the junction contained 8 bases not matched to a gene. The V gene's germline CDR1 is MNHEY and CDR2 SVGAGI. There are 15 residues in the CDR3. The CDR3 here is CASSYGSGASYEQYF. The DNA for the CDR3 is TGTGCCAGCAGTTACGGGAGCGGGGCGAGTTACGAGCAGTACTTC.

CDR3 amino acids: CASSQESLQETQYF. In DNA, the CDR3 is TGCGCCAGCAGCCAAGAATCCCTGCAAGAGACCCAGTACTTC. V usage is TRBV4-1 and J usage is TRBJ2-5; no clear D gene. This CDR3 contains 14 residues. Germline lookup yields CDR1 MGHRA and CDR2 YSYEKL. V dropped 0 bases and J dropped 2 bases, with 7 bases sitting between them.

The chain uses TRBV7-9 and TRBJ1-2; D unclear. V was pared by 5 bases and J by 4 bases, with 11 bases between. From germline, CDR1 is SEHNR and CDR2 FQNEAQ (reference sequence). CDR3 length: 13 residues. CDR3 coding DNA: TGTGCCAGCAGCATACAGACGTCCTATGGCTACACCTTC. Translated, it gives CASSIQTSYGYTF.

This clonotype turned up a few times. The rearrangement links TRBV7-9 to TRBJ2-2; TRBD2 matches at 11 bases. The CDR3 runs to 14 residues. Losses at the gene ends were 7 bases for V and 9 bases for J; bases not matched to a gene: 7. The germline V gene has CDR1 SEHNR and CDR2 FQNEAQ (reference sequence). The CDR3 region has the DNA TGTGCCAGCATTGGGACTAGCGGTTCGTGGGAGCTGTTTTTT. Its translation: CASIGTSGSWELFF.

This clonotype was picked up a small number of times. The chain uses TRBV5-1 and TRBJ2-5; D call uncertain. This CDR3 has 15 amino acids. Trimming pared 2 bases from V and 3 bases from J, leaving 14 bases between. From germline, CDR1 is SGHRS and CDR2 YFSETQ. DNA of the CDR3: TGCGCCAGCAGCTTCGACGGTTCGGCGGAAGAGACCCAGTACTTC. Its protein is CASSFDGSAEETQYF.

The chain is built from TRBV20-1 and TRBJ1-5, with TRBD1 identical over 10 bases. In germline, CDR1 is DFQATT, CDR2 SNEGSKA (reference sequence). This CDR3 has 16 amino acids. V lost 5 bases to trimming and J lost 0 bases; unmatched junction nucleotides: 7. In DNA form, the CDR3 reads TGCAGTGCTGGCCGGGACAGGGGAAATAGCAATCAGCCCCAGCATTTT. Translation: CSAGRDRGNSNQPQHF.

V gene TRBV20-1 combines with J gene TRBJ2-2, with 10 bases aligning to TRBD1. Germline assignment: CDR1 DFQATT and CDR2 SNEGSKA (reference sequence). V gave up 3 bases and J gave up 4 bases; unmatched junction bases: 2. This CDR3 is built from 14 residues. The CDR3 loop is CSARGQGSTGELFF. In nucleotides, the CDR3 is TGCAGTGCTAGGGGACAGGGGAGCACCGGGGAGCTGTTTTTT.

This clonotype was seen a few times. This chain uses TRBV7-2 with TRBJ1-5, with D hard to call. There are 15 residues in the CDR3. Per germline, CDR1 SGHTA and CDR2 FQGNSA. Trimming pared 2 bases from V and 1 base from J, leaving 9 bases between. This chain's CDR3 is CASSLTGRSNQPQHF. CDR3 DNA: TGTGCCAGCAGCTTAACCGGGCGAAGCAATCAGCCCCAGCATTTT.

This rearrangement joins TRBV11-1 to TRBJ1-1; the D gene is possibly TRBD1 (5 bases). This CDR3 comprises 15 residues. Between the trimmed V and J ends, which lost 2 bases and 1 base, there was a span of 11 bases. Germline V CDR1 and CDR2: SGHAT, FQDESV (reference sequence). CDR3 sequence reads: CASSLTLGGNTEAFF. DNA of the CDR3: TGTGCCAGCAGCTTAACGCTGGGGGGGAACACTGAAGCTTTCTTT.

V gene TRBV7-8 combines with J gene TRBJ1-1; D is ambiguous. The CDR3 loop spans 15 amino acids. V was cut by 1 base and J by 1 base, with 10 bases left in between. CDR1 is SGHVS and CDR2 is FQNEAQ in the germline V gene. CDR3 coding DNA: TGTGCCAGCAGCTTAGGACGGGTCCGGAACACTGAAGCTTTCTTT. This translates into CASSLGRVRNTEAFF.

This clonotype has more than one count but fewer than ten. The chain employs TRBV7-9 and TRBJ1-2, with D perhaps TRBD1 (5 bases). From germline, CDR1 is SEHNR and CDR2 FQNEAQ (reference sequence). The V gene lost 3 bases and the J gene lost 7 bases, with 9 bases spanning the gap. The length of the CDR3 is 12 residues. This CDR3 reads CASSFQGVGYTF. Here the CDR3 DNA reads TGTGCCAGCAGCTTTCAAGGGGTTGGCTACACCTTC.

This clonotype appeared a single time. This chain uses TRBV4-1 with TRBJ1-2; D call uncertain. V lost 0 bases to trimming and J lost 4 bases, with 15 bases between them. The CDR3 covers 16 residues. CDR1 MGHRA and CDR2 YSYEKL come from the germline V gene. Here the CDR3 reads CASSQDATPRGYGYTF. DNA of the CDR3: TGCGCCAGCAGCCAAGACGCGACTCCCCGGGGCTATGGCTACACCTTC.

This clonotype was counted between two and nine times. This chain links TRBV4-1 with TRBJ1-1, with TRBD1 matching over 11 bases. V trimming: 5 bases; J trimming: 6 bases; junction bases outside the gene matches: 5. The CDR3 extends over 14 amino acids. The germline V gene encodes CDR1 MGHRA and CDR2 YSYEKL. Here the CDR3 DNA reads TGCGCCAGCAGCAAGGACAGGGGGCGAGCTGAAGCTTTCTTT. Its translation: CASSKDRGRAEAFF.

This clonotype was counted between two and nine times. CDR3 protein: CSVEGGPSYEQYV. CDR3 DNA sequence: TGCAGCGTTGAGGGGGGGCCTTCCTACGAGCAGTACGTC. This chain links TRBV29-1 with TRBJ2-7, with TRBD2 as a possible D gene (7 bases). V lost 3 bases, J lost 1 base, and 10 bases lay in between. The germline V gene encodes CDR1 SQVTM and CDR2 ANQGSEA. This CDR3 comprises 13 residues.